Presented here are 13 T cell receptor beta chains from one specimen sequenced in a study of radiation and T cells in renal cell carcinoma. Assay: immunoSEQ multiplex PCR; the TCRdb copy retains only in-frame clones and omits some. The sample holds about 95,000 clones; 75% to 90% are singletons and the top ten take less than 10%. Time point of the sample: baseline pretreatment blood. Treatment denoted: 15 Gy SBRT to primary tumor, nephrectomy 4 weeks later. Here the sequenced sample was blood, taken from a patient whose treatment included radiotherapy and nephrectomy. The origin of the receptors is a man over 45 with renal cell carcinoma.

This chain joins TRBV5-4 and TRBJ2-3, with D tentatively TRBD2 (6 bases). Per germline, CDR1 SGHNT and CDR2 YYREEE (reference sequence). This CDR3 is built from 15 residues. Trimming left V 4 bases short and J 0 bases short, with 12 bases between. The CDR3 region has the DNA TGTGCCAGCAGCCCCGGGAGCGGGAGCACAGATACGCAGTATTTT. This sequence encodes CASSPGSGSTDTQYF.

The chain employs TRBV19 and TRBJ2-1; D is uncertain. The CDR3 has 11 residues. V dropped 7 bases and J dropped 6 bases, with 7 bases sitting between them. Germline CDR1 is LNHDA and CDR2 is SQIVND (reference sequence). The CDR3 is CASTWSNEQFF. CDR3 coding DNA: TGTGCCAGTACCTGGTCCAATGAGCAGTTCTTC.

The chain combines TRBV4-2 with TRBJ2-1, with TRBD2 as a possible D gene (7 bases). Germline V gene lookup returns CDR1 LGHNA and CDR2 YNFKEQ. The V and J ends lost 5 bases and 5 bases respectively, with 16 bases between them. This CDR3 has 15 residues. CDR3 sequence: CASSKGGASDNEQFF. CDR3 in DNA: TGTGCCAGCAGCAAAGGGGGGGCATCGGACAATGAGCAGTTCTTC.

This clone appeared a single time. V usage is TRBV11-3 and J usage is TRBJ1-1; D not certain. V gave up 3 bases and J gave up 2 bases, with 7 bases separating them. This CDR3 is 13 amino acids long. Germline V gene data show CDR1 as SGHNT and CDR2 as YENEEA. In DNA form, the CDR3 reads TGTGCCAGCAGCTTCACAGCAAACACTGAAGCTTTCTTT. It encodes CASSFTANTEAFF.

This clone was seen more than once but under ten times. CDR3 residues: CASSHRGNTEAFF. Written as DNA, the CDR3 is TGTGCCAGCAGCCACCGGGGGAACACTGAAGCTTTCTTT. The genes are TRBV6-5 and TRBJ1-1, with no clear D. Trimming cost V 6 bases and J 1 base, with 9 bases left between them. The CDR3 runs to 13 residues. CDR1 is MNHEY and CDR2 is SVGAGI in the germline V gene.

This clone appeared once. The chain employs TRBV7-2 and TRBJ2-5; TRBD2 might be the D (7 bases). V gave up 2 bases and J gave up 4 bases, with 14 bases separating them. The CDR3 sequence is 15 residues long. CDR1 is SGHTA and CDR2 is FQGNSA in the germline V gene. The CDR3 DNA sequence: TGTGCCAGCAGCTTAAGTTCGGGGGGCGTAGAGACCCAGTACTTC. This translates into CASSLSSGGVETQYF.

This chain links TRBV7-9 with TRBJ2-1; 9 bases match TRBD1. This CDR3 is 15 amino acids long. Germline CDR1 and CDR2: SEHNR and FQNEAQ (reference sequence). V shed 2 bases and J 2 bases; nucleotides not matched to a gene: 1. The CDR3 loop reads CASSLTGGTYNEQFF. The CDR3, as DNA: TGTGCCAGCAGCTTAACAGGGGGCACCTACAATGAGCAGTTCTTC.

The chain is built from TRBV7-2 and TRBJ2-7; maybe TRBD2 (7 bases). The V gene's germline CDR1 is SGHTA and CDR2 FQGNSA. The CDR3 covers 15 residues. CDR3 loop: CASSRGGGNSYEQYF. In DNA form, the CDR3 reads TGTGCGAGCTCCAGAGGGGGGGGAAACTCCTACGAGCAGTACTTC.

V gene TRBV2 combines with J gene TRBJ2-3; the match to TRBD2 covers 11 bases. Germline-derived CDR1 and CDR2 are SNHLY and FYNNEI. This CDR3 contains 14 residues. Losses at the gene ends were 5 bases for V and 4 bases for J; bases not matched to a gene: 2. The CDR3, as DNA: TGTGCCAGCAGTTTGACTAGCGGGGCAGATACGCAGTATTTT. Translation: CASSLTSGADTQYF. Combining the CDR3 with reference TRBV2 and TRBJ2-3 gives the whole variable domain EPEVTQTPSHQVTQMGQEVILRCVPISNHLYFYWYRQILGQKVEFLVSFYNNEISEKSEIFDDQFSVERPDGSNFTLKIRSTKLEDSAMYFCASSLTSGADTQYFGPGTRLTVL.

The chain employs TRBV11-2 and TRBJ1-1; D is uncertain. Germline values: CDR1 SGHAT, CDR2 FQNNGV. The CDR3 is made up of 13 amino acids. The V gene lost 1 base and the J gene lost 7 bases, with 10 bases spanning the gap. The CDR3 spells CASSLGSDYEAFF. The CDR3 DNA is TGTGCCAGCAGCTTAGGATCTGACTATGAAGCTTTCTTT. The full variable domain, completed using reference TRBV11-2 and TRBJ1-1, is EAGVAQSPRYKIIEKRQSVAFWCNPISGHATLYWYQQILGQGPKLLIQFQNNGVVDDSQLPKDRFSAERLKGVDSTLKIQPAKLEDSAVYLCASSLGSDYEAFFGQGTRLTVV.

This clone was counted only a few times. At one boundary the junction diverges from the germline segment, which might be a read error. The rearrangement uses TRBV7-7 and TRBJ1-5; D possibly corresponds to TRBD1 (6 bases). This CDR3 spans 19 amino acids. CDR1 and CDR2 from the germline V gene are SSHAT and FNYEAQ (reference sequence). This CDR3 is CASSLGPKNRVDGNQPQHF. CDR3 bases: TGTGCTAGCAGCTTGGGCCCCAAGAACAGGGTCGATGGCAATCAGCCCCAGCATTTT.

The chain uses TRBV2 and TRBJ1-2; D gene unclear. Germline CDR1 and CDR2: SNHLY and FYNNEI. V was trimmed by 7 bases and J by 4 bases, leaving 25 bases between them. This CDR3 region has 17 residues. The CDR3 DNA reads TGTGCCAGCACCCCACGGGCCCGACATGGGATGCTCTATGGCTACACCTTC. It is translated as CASTPRARHGMLYGYTF.

V gene TRBV5-5 combines with J gene TRBJ2-5; D is unclear. This CDR3 is 13 amino acids long. V was cut by 3 bases and J by 5 bases, with 11 bases left in between. Germline V gives CDR1 SGHKS, CDR2 YYEKEE (reference sequence). The CDR3 nucleotides read TGTGCCAGCAGCTCCCGCGAATTGGAGACCCAGTACTTC. Amino acid sequence: CASSSRELETQYF.